This T cell receptor (beta chain) was recorded in a study of vaccination and CD4 T cells after COVID-19 (dated by TCRdb to between 2021 and 2023). For context, the study as a whole: Convalescent patients had a positive SARS-CoV-2 result on nasal swab PCR, and of these patients, nine had mild disease and one had severe disease. Six males and four females were included in the convalescent cohort, with two Hispanic individuals, seven Caucasians, two Asians and one multiracial person represented. Two doses of either the Pfizer-BioNTech BNT162b2 vaccine (n=8) or the Moderna mRNA-1273 vaccine (n=2) were administered to participants. Post-COVID blood samples were collected from convalescent patients a median of around 100 days after diagnosis, with a range of roughly 35 to 180 days. Post-vaccine blood samples were obtained a median of roughly 75 days after the second vaccine dose, with a range of roughly 12 to 250 days. For stimulating the cultures, overlapping spike peptide pools were used, derived from SARS-CoV-2 as well as from the common cold coronaviruses HCoV-NL63, HCoV-OC43 and HCoV-229E. As controls, cultures received a CEFX viral epitope pool (the positive control), an HIV-1 Nef peptide pool (the negative control), or no peptide at all. The spike-specific CD4+ TCR repertoire was compared before and after mRNA vaccination in approximately ten COVID-19 convalescent patients and a few infection-naive healthy vaccine recipients.

After removal of 0 bases from V and 4 bases from J, the junction retains 3 bases not matched to a gene. Reading from cysteine to phenylalanine, the CDR3 counts 14 amino acids. Just CDR3 DNA is preserved here, 42 bases in frame from base 1. The germline V gene gives CDR1 as SGHRS and CDR2 as YFSETQ. Comment on this clonotype: There is no known antigen for this receptor. No much larger clone is present one base from it, and per-base qualities are unavailable.

The treatment or condition label on this specimen signifies: approximately 9-day PBMC culture with coronavirus spike peptide pools or control peptides (ViraFEST assay). The study used the ViraFEST assay, which expanded antigen-specific T cells with peptide pools and then identified expanded clonotypes by TCR sequencing. The convalescent patients' positive SARS-CoV-2 PCR tests were from March to December 2020, which was before the Alpha, Beta and Delta variants emerged in the United States. Each well held some 2 million PBMCs cultured with approximately 10 ug/ml peptide pools in IMDM containing 5% human AB serum and roughly 10 IU/ml IL-2. On days 3 and 7, half of the culture medium was replaced with fresh IL-2-containing medium. After nine to eleven days of culture, CD4+ T cells were isolated by negative selection with the EasySep CD4+ T cell isolation kit. Ficoll-Paque Plus gradient centrifugation was used to isolate PBMCs from whole blood, and the isolated PBMCs were then either used fresh or cryopreserved at -140C. Culture conditions were generally each tested in triplicate wells.

Results and caveats for the whole study, not just this receptor: In convalescent patients, a median around 85% of post-vaccine SARS-CoV-2-reactive clones were detected only after vaccination, and vaccine-specific priming was suggested by this finding. In convalescent patients, nearly all vaccine-specific clones (304 of 307) were found to be mono-reactive for SARS-CoV-2 spike rather than cross-reactive with common cold coronaviruses. Relatively few convalescent patients were included in the study, and early timepoints after natural infection were not analyzed. The median number of SARS-CoV-2-reactive clonotypes rose from about 23 after infection to roughly 40 after vaccination, but the change was not significant.

Receptor amplification or capture employed PCR. TCR sequencing of DNA from cultured CD4+ T cells used the Oncomine TCR Beta short-read assay at the Johns Hopkins FTIC core. Genomic DNA was extracted from the cultured CD4+ T cells with the QIAamp micro DNA kit. Oncomine TCR Beta libraries made from cultured CD4+ T cells were pooled using unique dual indexes and sequenced on an Illumina iSeq 100. The authors' pipeline ran thus. Non-productive sequences were removed, and CDR3s that did not start with C, did not end with F or W, or were shorter than 7 amino acids were discarded. Antigen-specific clonotypes were identified with the MANAFEST web application by comparing peptide-stimulated wells with reference and other culture wells. To be called positive, a clone needed an FDR below 0.05, an odds ratio above 5, and a productive frequency above 0.1% in at least two of three replicate wells. Cross-reactive clonotypes were defined as significantly expanded in both SARS-CoV-2 spike wells and at least one common cold coronavirus spike condition. Levenshtein distances (stringdist) and unrooted phylogenetic trees (ape) in R version 3.6.1 were used to assess CDR3 homology. The raw public reads went through TCRdb reprocessing: fastp at Q25, MiXCR clone calling, in-frame beta chains kept. Identical CDR3 proteins give one entry, which carries the most common genes and DNA. TCRdb assigned the V and J calls; the authors' analysis was not used. Across this sample there are 11,000 to 15,000 distinct CDR3 sequences, with roughly 45% seen only once. The top ten clones comprise roughly 15% of the sample.

The sample comprised CD4+ T cells from blood, cultured in vitro. This TCR was recovered from a human donor who had recovered from COVID-19. The sequence links TRBV5-1 to TRBJ2-7; 8 junctional bases match TRBD1. In nucleotide form, the sequence is TGCGCCAGCAGCTTGGGACAGGGGTTGTACGAGCAGTACTTC. This gives the protein CASSLGQGLYEQYF.